Below, one T cell receptor (beta chain) is given with its context. What it binds is not known. The data were taken from a study of T-cell memory formation after mild COVID-19. Whole-study results and caveats: Contracting CD8+ clones were enriched in EMRA, CD4+ mainly in CM and EM.

TCR alpha and TCR beta cDNA libraries with sample barcodes and UMIs came from 5'RACE using constant-segment primers. TCRdb reanalysed the 5' RACE reads using MiXCR and keeps one entry per CDR3 protein. Among around 47,000 distinct CDR3 sequences listed, 9.5% were seen once. The germline gives CDR1 SGHKS, CDR2 YYEKEE (reference sequence). The CDR3 extends over 14 amino acids. V was trimmed by 2 bases and J by 5 bases, leaving 14 bases between them. This chain joins TRBV5-5 and TRBJ2-7; perhaps TRBD2 as D (6 bases). This TCR was recovered from an adult woman who had mild COVID-19 (a few samples of this study predate the infection). Cell type and time point are not known. Sample: PBMCs or a T cell subset sorted from them (not recorded which). CDR3 loop: CASSFQGGPDEQYF. Here the CDR3 DNA reads TGTGCCAGCAGCTTCCAGGGAGGTCCGGACGAGCAGTACTTC.